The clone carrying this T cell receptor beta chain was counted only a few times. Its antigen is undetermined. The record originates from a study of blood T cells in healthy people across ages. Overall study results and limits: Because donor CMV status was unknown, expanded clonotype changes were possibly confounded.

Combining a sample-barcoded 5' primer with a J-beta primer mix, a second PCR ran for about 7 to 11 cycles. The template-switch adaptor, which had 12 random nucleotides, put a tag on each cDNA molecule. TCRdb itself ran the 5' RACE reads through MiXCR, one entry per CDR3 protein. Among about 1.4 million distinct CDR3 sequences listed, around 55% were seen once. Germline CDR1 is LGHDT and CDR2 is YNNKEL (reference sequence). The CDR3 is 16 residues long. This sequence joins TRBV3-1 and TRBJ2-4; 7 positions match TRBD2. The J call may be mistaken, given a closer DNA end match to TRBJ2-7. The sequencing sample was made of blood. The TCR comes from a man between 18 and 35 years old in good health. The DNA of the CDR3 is TGTGCCAGCAGCCCCTGGGGTAGCGGACTAGGCAACGAGCAGTACTTC. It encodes CASSPWGSGLGNEQYF.